A single sample gave rise to the 29 T cell receptor beta chains below, sequenced in a study of a mutant IDH1 vaccine in newly diagnosed glioma (dated by TCRdb to the early 2020s). The label giving this sample's time point can be read as: week 11, during vaccination. Each vaccine dose was 300 ug of a 20-mer mutant IDH1 peptide in Montanide, given subcutaneously with topical imiquimod. The method behind the library was the immunoSEQ multiplex PCR assay. TCRdb carries this immuneACCESS record with in-frame sequences only. Its versions omit some clonotypes, under half of them owing to an unresolved V gene in the studies checked, with the rest unexplained. Across this sample there are some 64,000 clones, with approximately 80% seen only once. The ten top clones hold around 6.5% of the sample. These receptors have no known antigen. The sample in question was PBMCs, obtained from a glioma patient whose treatment included an IDH1 peptide vaccine. All receptors derive from a middle-aged man with glioma.

The chain couples TRBV7-9 to TRBJ2-1; a weak D match, TRBD1 (7 bases). V was clipped by 5 bases and J by 7 bases, with 18 bases between them. The CDR3 spans 15 residues. The V gene's germline CDR1 is SEHNR and CDR2 FQNEAQ (reference sequence). The CDR3 region has the DNA TGTGCCAGCAGCCCCGGGGGCGCAGGGGGAAATGAGCAGTTCTTC. It is translated as CASSPGGAGGNEQFF.

This clone was seen at least ten times. The CDR3 protein is CASSLGFPRGQAFF. CDR3 coding DNA: TGCGCCAGCAGCTTGGGTTTTCCCAGGGGGCAGGCTTTCTTT. The chain employs TRBV5-1 and TRBJ1-1; 8 positions agree with TRBD1. Germline-derived CDR1 and CDR2 are SGHRS and YFSETQ. With 0 bases clipped from V and 11 bases from J, the junction kept 9 bases outside the gene matches. The CDR3 is made up of 14 amino acids.

V and J are TRBV5-5 and TRBJ1-5; D may be TRBD1 (6 bases). Germline loops: CDR1 SGHKS, CDR2 YYEKEE (reference sequence). The CDR3 spans 17 residues. V was clipped by 1 base and J by 0 bases, with 14 bases between them. CDR3 bases: TGTGCCAGCAGCTTGAAGGGACAAGGATATAGCAATCAGCCCCAGCATTTT. Residues: CASSLKGQGYSNQPQHF.

By sample share, this clone is medium-sized. The CDR3 protein is CASSPDSYNEQFF. The CDR3 nucleotides read TGTGCCAGCAGTCCGGACTCTTACAATGAGCAGTTCTTC. The chain couples TRBV28 to TRBJ2-1, with D possibly matching TRBD2 (5 bases). CDR1 is MDHEN and CDR2 is SYDVKM in the germline V gene. The CDR3 extends over 13 amino acids. V shed 5 bases and J shed 4 bases, with 9 bases lying between them.

The chain couples TRBV6-5 to TRBJ2-5, with D maybe TRBD2 (5 bases). CDR1 and CDR2 (germline): MNHEY, SVGAGI. The CDR3 runs 13 residues. Trimming took off 6 bases at V and 2 bases at J, with 10 bases between the two ends. DNA for the CDR3: TGTGCCAGCAGACTAGGAATACAAGAGACCCAGTACTTC. It codes for CASRLGIQETQYF.

The chain couples TRBV7-2 to TRBJ1-1, with D unclear. Per germline, CDR1 SGHTA and CDR2 FQGNSA. V was cut by 3 bases and J by 8 bases, with 13 bases left in between. This CDR3 is built from 13 residues. The CDR3 region is CASSLLTGEEAFF. CDR3 coding DNA: TGTGCCAGCAGCTTGCTTACTGGGGAAGAAGCTTTCTTT.

The chain carries TRBV6-6 and TRBJ2-3, with 13 bases matching TRBD2. V dropped 2 bases and J dropped 4; count of bases not matched to a gene: 3. The CDR3 runs 16 residues. Germline V gene sequence: CDR1 MNHNY, CDR2 SVGAGI (reference sequence). As DNA, the CDR3 is TGTGCCAGCAGTTACGGACTAGCGGGGGCCCCAGATACGCAGTATTTT. It translates to CASSYGLAGAPDTQYF.

The chain uses TRBV30 and TRBJ2-2; 7 bases are shared with TRBD1. With V trimmed by 3 bases and J by 1 base, 5 bases remained unmatched. This CDR3 is built from 15 residues. Per germline, CDR1 GTSNPN and CDR2 SVGIG (reference sequence). CDR3 residues: CAWSDGTVNTGELFF. The CDR3 nucleotides are TGTGCCTGGAGCGACGGGACAGTGAACACCGGGGAGCTGTTTTTT.

The rearrangement links TRBV27 to TRBJ2-5; D uncertain. Germline assignment: CDR1 MNHEY and CDR2 SMNVEV (reference sequence). This CDR3 contains 14 residues. V was pared by 4 bases and J by 5 bases, with 14 bases between. Here the CDR3 reads CASSSYMSWETQYF. For the CDR3, the DNA is TGTGCCAGCAGTTCATATATGTCCTGGGAGACCCAGTACTTC.

The chain employs TRBV7-9 and TRBJ2-3; perhaps TRBD2 as D (5 bases). Between the trimmed V and J ends, which lost 5 bases and 2 bases, there was a span of 17 bases. The CDR3 runs 16 residues. CDR1 SEHNR and CDR2 FQNEAQ come from the germline V gene (reference sequence). The CDR3 loop is CASSDGLVSVTDTQYF. The CDR3 DNA follows: TGTGCCAGCAGCGATGGGCTAGTTAGCGTCACAGATACGCAGTATTTT.

The rearrangement joins TRBV29-1 to TRBJ2-7; the D gene is possibly TRBD1 (6 bases). V shed 6 bases and J shed 7 bases, with 19 bases lying between them. CDR1 is SQVTM and CDR2 is ANQGSEA in the germline V gene. CDR3 length: 13 amino acids. CDR3 in DNA: TGCAGCGTCGCGTGGGACACCCAGGGTGAGCAGTACTTC. Translated: CSVAWDTQGEQYF.

The rearrangement uses TRBV20-1 and TRBJ2-7; D gene uncertain. Trimming removed 2 bases at V and 7 bases at J, with 6 bases between. CDR3 length: 10 residues. The germline gives CDR1 DFQATT, CDR2 SNEGSKA (reference sequence). The CDR3 region is CSARIREQYF. CDR3 nucleotide sequence: TGCAGTGCTAGAATTCGGGAGCAGTACTTC.

The chain is built from TRBV4-3 and TRBJ2-2; D gene unclear. The CDR3 has 16 amino acids. V lost 4 bases to trimming and J lost 0 bases, with 12 bases between them. Germline assignment: CDR1 LGHNA and CDR2 YSLEER. This CDR3 reads CASSPGASANTGELFF. Written as DNA, the CDR3 is TGCGCCAGCAGCCCTGGTGCTAGTGCGAACACCGGGGAGCTGTTTTTT.

The genes are TRBV6-1 and TRBJ2-2; D gene uncertain. This CDR3 has 14 amino acids. V was trimmed by 2 bases and J by 0 bases, leaving 4 bases between them. Germline-derived CDR1 and CDR2 are MNHNS and SASEGT. DNA of the CDR3: TGTGCCAGCAGTGAAACTTCGAACACCGGGGAGCTGTTTTTT. Translated: CASSETSNTGELFF.

The rearrangement links TRBV11-2 to TRBJ2-2; D perhaps matches TRBD2 (6 bases). The germline V gene has CDR1 SGHAT and CDR2 FQNNGV. This CDR3 has 13 amino acids. V lost 8 bases, J lost 7 bases, and 14 bases lay in between. The CDR3 region is CASGEVEHGELFF. The CDR3 bases are TGTGCCAGCGGGGAGGTGGAGCACGGGGAGCTGTTTTTT.

This chain uses TRBV6-1 with TRBJ1-5; the D is unclear. Germline CDR1 and CDR2: MNHNS and SASEGT. The length of the CDR3 is 15 residues. Deletions cut 5 bases from V and 5 bases from J, with 16 bases between. CDR3 loop: CASSTDPGAYQPQHF. The CDR3 DNA reads as TGTGCCAGCAGTACCGACCCCGGAGCGTATCAGCCCCAGCATTTT.

This chain joins TRBV4-1 and TRBJ1-4; 8 nucleotides match TRBD1. Germline CDR1 and CDR2: MGHRA and YSYEKL. The trim removed 2 bases at V and 8 bases at J, leaving 7 bases unmatched. This CDR3 contains 15 residues. In DNA, the CDR3 is TGCGCCAGCAGCCAACCAACAGGGGGTGGGGAAAAACTGTTTTTT. Its translation: CASSQPTGGGEKLFF.

The rearrangement joins TRBV5-1 to TRBJ2-1, with 13 bases identical to TRBD2. Trimming took 4 bases from V and 6 from J; bases not matched to a gene: 7. Germline V CDR1 and CDR2: SGHRS, YFSETQ. This CDR3 comprises 16 residues. The DNA for the CDR3 is TGCGCCAGCAGCCTTCGGACTAGCGGGGGCCTCAATGAGCAGTTCTTC. Residues: CASSLRTSGGLNEQFF.

This chain joins TRBV5-4 and TRBJ2-3; 9 positions agree with TRBD2. Trimming took 5 bases from V and 2 from J; bases not matched to a gene: 6. The CDR3 runs 15 residues. CDR1 and CDR2 from the germline V gene are SGHNT and YYREEE (reference sequence). The CDR3 sequence: CASRSAGLATDTQYF. DNA of the CDR3: TGTGCCAGCAGGAGTGCGGGACTAGCCACAGATACGCAGTATTTT. The entire variable domain, with the rest obtained from reference TRBV5-4 and TRBJ2-3, is as follows: ETGVTQSPTHLIKTRGQQVTLRCSSQSGHNTVSWYQQALGQGPQFIFQYYREEENGRGNFPPRFSGLQFPNYSSELNVNALELDDSALYLCASRSAGLATDTQYFGPGTRLTVL.

The chain employs TRBV14 and TRBJ2-1, with D possibly matching TRBD1 (7 bases). Germline CDR1 and CDR2: SGHDN and FVKESK. With 6 bases removed from V and 3 bases from J, the gap between germline ends came to 15 bases. The CDR3 is made up of 15 amino acids. In DNA, the CDR3 is TGTGCCAGCAGGGGACCAGGGGGGAGCTACAATGAGCAGTTCTTC. Amino acids: CASRGPGGSYNEQFF. Filled out from reference TRBV14 and TRBJ2-1, the complete variable domain reads EAGVTQFPSHSVIEKGQTVTLRCDPISGHDNLYWYRRVMGKEIKFLLHFVKESKQDESGMPNNRFLAERTGGTYSTLKVQPAELEDSGVYFCASRGPGGSYNEQFFGPGTRLTVL.

This clone came up once. The rearrangement uses TRBV5-6 and TRBJ1-4; perhaps TRBD1 as D (6 bases). Germline assignment: CDR1 SGHDT and CDR2 YYEEEE. This CDR3 comprises 14 residues. Trimming pared 5 bases from V and 7 bases from J, leaving 15 bases between. The CDR3 nucleotides read TGTGCCAGCAGTCCGCAGGGGTTCGGTGAAAAACTGTTTTTT. The encoded protein is CASSPQGFGEKLFF.

V is TRBV7-2 and J is TRBJ2-3, with D tentatively TRBD2 (6 bases). Per germline, CDR1 SGHTA and CDR2 FQGNSA. V lost 1 base to trimming and J lost 5 bases, with 10 bases between them. This CDR3 spans 14 amino acids. CDR3 DNA: TGTGCCAGCAGCTTAGGGGGGGTGGGAGATACGCAGTATTTT. Residues: CASSLGGVGDTQYF. Using reference TRBV7-2 and TRBJ2-3 for the parts outside the CDR3, the full variable domain is GAGVSQSPSNKVTEKGKDVELRCDPISGHTALYWYRQSLGQGLEFLIYFQGNSAPDKSGLPSDRFSAERTGGSVSTLTIQRTQQEDSAVYLCASSLGGVGDTQYFGPGTRLTVL.

The V gene is TRBV5-4, the J gene TRBJ2-2; 10 nucleotides align to TRBD2. CDR3 length: 17 residues. CDR1 and CDR2 from the germline V gene are SGHNT and YYREEE (reference sequence). Losses at the gene ends were 3 bases for V and 2 bases for J; bases not matched to a gene: 7. The CDR3 nucleotides read TGTGCCAGCAGCTCGGCAGGACTAGCGGCTAACACCGGGGAGCTGTTTTTT. It translates to CASSSAGLAANTGELFF.

This clone is judged medium-sized. The chain employs TRBV6-4 and TRBJ2-1, with 13 nucleotides matching TRBD2. Per germline, CDR1 MRHNA and CDR2 SNTAGT. The CDR3 is made up of 14 amino acids. The V segment lost 0 bases and the J segment 10 bases; nucleotides outside the gene matches: 0. CDR3 sequence (DNA): TGTGCCAGCAGTGACTCGGGACTAGCGGGAGAGCAGTTCTTC. Its translation is CASSDSGLAGEQFF.

The CDR3 protein is CASSLGQGPGNTIYF. CDR3 bases: TGCGCCAGCAGCTTGGGGCAGGGTCCGGGAAACACCATATATTTT. J is TRBJ1-3 and V is TRBV5-1; D is possibly TRBD1 (5 bases). V lost 0 bases to trimming and J lost 4 bases, with 11 bases between them. The CDR3 totals 15 residues. CDR1 and CDR2 (germline): SGHRS, YFSETQ.

The chain couples TRBV20-1 to TRBJ2-5; D remains ambiguous. This CDR3 contains 10 residues. CDR1 and CDR2 (germline): DFQATT, SNEGSKA (reference sequence). V shed 6 bases and J shed 5 bases, with 7 bases lying between them. The CDR3 nucleotides read TGCAGTGCCCCGAGGGAGACCCAGTACTTC. As protein: CSAPRETQYF.

This clone was observed once. At the DNA level, this CDR3 is encoded by other sequences in the same sample as well. This sequence joins TRBV6-1 and TRBJ2-5, with no clear D. V was cut by 3 bases and J by 4 bases, with 6 bases left in between. Germline lookup yields CDR1 MNHNS and CDR2 SASEGT. The CDR3 is 12 amino acids. The CDR3, as DNA: TGTGCCAGCAGTGAGAGAGGAGAGACCCAGTACTTC. Protein: CASSERGETQYF.

This chain uses TRBV12-1 with TRBJ2-4; the D call in the table, TRBD1, was not verified against the DNA. TRBV12-1 is an annotated pseudogene. CDR3 size: 20 residues. CDR3 in amino acids: CASTTTGDRDLPLAKNIQYF. The CDR3 DNA follows: TGTGCCAGCACCACGACCGGGGACAGGGACCTTCCCCTAGCCAAAAACATTCAGTACTTC.

This clone has just a few counts. This sequence joins TRBV6-6 and TRBJ1-1; D is possibly TRBD1 (6 bases). Germline V CDR1 and CDR2: MNHNY, SVGAGI (reference sequence). The V gene lost 7 bases and the J gene lost 6 bases, with 15 bases spanning the gap. The CDR3 contains 13 residues. The CDR3 loop reads CASTGGGTAEAFF. In DNA, the CDR3 is TGTGCCAGCACCGGAGGGGGGACGGCTGAAGCTTTCTTT.